Following are 30 T cell receptor beta chains from one sample sequenced in a study of T cell repertoires in cytomegalovirus infection. A single record per CDR3 protein comes from TCRdb applying MiXCR to the reads. The table includes about 890,000 distinct CDR3 sequences, around a third detected once. No antigens are known for them. This sample comprised cultured CD8+ T cells from PBMCs, obtained from culture after CMV antigen stimulation. All receptors derive from a human donor in good health (CMV status not recorded). Some clones in this sample may be carry-over from other donors' samples.

This clonotype has just a few counts. CDR3 DNA: TGTGCCAGCAGCTTAAGGGGGGAACTCTACAATGAGCAGTTCTTC. Residues: CASSLRGELYNEQFF. V gene TRBV11-2 combines with J gene TRBJ2-1; D is perhaps TRBD1 or TRBD2 (6 bases each). The CDR3 runs to 15 residues. Germline lookup yields CDR1 SGHAT and CDR2 FQNNGV. Trimming stripped 2 bases from V and 3 bases from J, with 11 bases between. The full variable domain, rest sourced from reference TRBV11-2 and TRBJ2-1, is EAGVAQSPRYKIIEKRQSVAFWCNPISGHATLYWYQQILGQGPKLLIQFQNNGVVDDSQLPKDRFSAERLKGVDSTLKIQPAKLEDSAVYLCASSLRGELYNEQFFGPGTRLTVL.

The chain uses TRBV6-8 and TRBJ2-6; the D call may be TRBD1 or TRBD2 (5 bases each). The germline V gene encodes CDR1 MNHGY and CDR2 SAAAGT. The CDR3 runs to 18 residues. Trimming removed 2 bases from V and 3 bases from J, with 17 bases in between. The CDR3 DNA is TGTGCCAGCAGTTACCCTTGCAGGGAAGGAGGTGGGGCCAACGTCCTGACTTTC. Amino acid sequence: CASSYPCREGGGANVLTF.

The chain has TRBV6-2 or TRBV6-3 and TRBJ2-2; D gene unclear. Germline V gene sequence: CDR1 MNHEY, CDR2 SVGEGT. Between the trimmed V and J ends, which lost 0 bases and 4 bases, there was a span of 9 bases. This CDR3 region has 15 residues. CDR3 nucleotide sequence: TGTGCCAGCAGTTACTCGATGTCAGTCACCGGGGAGCTGTTTTTT. Translation: CASSYSMSVTGELFF.

The genes are TRBV20-1 and TRBJ1-3; D remains unclear. Germline loops: CDR1 DFQATT, CDR2 SNEGSKA (reference sequence). V was pared by 5 bases and J by 2 bases, with 13 bases between. The CDR3 runs 14 residues. The CDR3 DNA reads as TGCAGTGCTCCACTATACGAAGCTGGAAACACCATATATTTT. Amino acid sequence: CSAPLYEAGNTIYF.

This clonotype showed up many times. The CDR3 nucleotides read TGTGCCAGCAGTGACAGGGTGAACACTGAAGCTTTCTTT. It codes for CASSDRVNTEAFF. The rearrangement joins TRBV6-4 to TRBJ1-1; D gene ambiguous. The CDR3 is made up of 13 amino acids. V was cut by 2 bases and J by 0 bases, with 4 bases left in between. CDR1 is MRHNA, CDR2 SNTAGT, per germline.

The chain has TRBV27 and TRBJ2-1; the D is unclear. With 3 bases removed from V and 8 bases from J, the gap between germline ends came to 8 bases. The CDR3 extends over 12 amino acids. Germline CDR1 MNHEY, CDR2 SMNVEV (reference sequence). The CDR3 bases are TGTGCCAGCAGTTTTAGAAGGGATGAGCAGTTCTTC. Translated, it gives CASSFRRDEQFF.

This chain connects TRBV27 to TRBJ2-7; D may be TRBD1 (6 bases). The CDR3 runs to 14 residues. V was pared by 4 bases and J by 3 bases, with 13 bases between. Per germline, CDR1 MNHEY and CDR2 SMNVEV (reference sequence). In nucleotides, the CDR3 is TGTGCCAGCAGTTCCTACAGGGAAGACTACGAGCAGTACTTC. Amino acid sequence: CASSSYREDYEQYF.

This clonotype appeared a few times. The chain carries TRBV7-8 and TRBJ1-5, with D perhaps matching TRBD1 (5 bases). Germline V CDR1 and CDR2: SGHVS, FQNEAQ. The CDR3 is 17 amino acids. V shed 5 bases and J shed 0 bases, with 17 bases lying between them. For the CDR3, the DNA is TGTGCCAGCAGCCCTAGCTGGGGCTCCACTAGCAATCAGCCCCAGCATTTT. Translated: CASSPSWGSTSNQPQHF.

This clonotype was seen a few times. The chain links TRBV2 to TRBJ1-2, with D possibly matching TRBD1 (6 bases). The V gene lost 6 bases and the J gene lost 9 bases, with 11 bases spanning the gap. The CDR3 sequence is 11 residues long. Germline CDR1 SNHLY, CDR2 FYNNEI. CDR3 DNA sequence: TGTGCCAGCAGGAAGGGACACAGCTACACCTTC. Its translation is CASRKGHSYTF.

J is TRBJ1-2 and V is TRBV10-3, with unresolved D. The CDR3 runs to 13 residues. The V gene lost 10 bases and the J gene lost 1 base, with 13 bases spanning the gap. The germline CDR1 and CDR2 sequences are ENHRY and SYGVKD. The CDR3 region is CATRPTLNYGYTF. CDR3 DNA: TGTGCCACAAGACCGACCCTTAACTATGGCTACACCTTC.

The J gene is TRBJ2-3, the V gene TRBV18; the D gene is possibly TRBD2 (6 bases). This CDR3 comprises 17 residues. The V gene lost 0 bases and the J gene lost 3 bases, with 16 bases spanning the gap. Germline V gene lookup returns CDR1 KGHSH and CDR2 LQKENI. CDR3 coding DNA: TGTGCCAGCTCACCACCCTTTGGGGACTCCCAAACAGATACGCAGTATTTT. It encodes CASSPPFGDSQTDTQYF.

The sample holds a few counts of this clonotype. V usage is TRBV7-9 and J usage is TRBJ2-2, with a weak D call TRBD1 (6 bases). The V end was cut by 5 bases, the J end by 6 bases, with 13 bases between. Germline lookup yields CDR1 SEHNR and CDR2 FQNEAQ (reference sequence). The CDR3 contains 14 residues. For the CDR3, the DNA is TGTGCCAGCAGCCGACCAGGGGCGCCCGGGGAGCTGTTTTTT. Translated: CASSRPGAPGELFF.

This clonotype turned up a few times. V and J are TRBV27 and TRBJ1-5; 8 bases are a match to TRBD1. Germline CDR1 and CDR2: MNHEY and SMNVEV (reference sequence). The CDR3 has 16 amino acids. Unmatched junction bases numbered 7, after V lost 2 bases and J lost 4 bases. Here the CDR3 reads CASSLPPGGRNQPQHF. Written as DNA, the CDR3 is TGTGCCAGCAGTTTACCTCCAGGGGGCCGAAATCAGCCCCAGCATTTT.

This clonotype was seen a handful of times. CDR3 residues: CASSERGGGGNQPQHF. CDR3 DNA sequence: TGTGCCAGCAGTGAACGCGGGGGGGGGGGCAATCAGCCCCAGCATTTT. V usage is TRBV2 and J usage is TRBJ1-5, with D tentatively TRBD1 (5 bases). Germline values: CDR1 SNHLY, CDR2 FYNNEI. Deletions cut 2 bases from V and 2 bases from J, with 13 bases between. This CDR3 is 16 amino acids long.

This clonotype showed up just once. The chain recombines TRBV20-1 with TRBJ2-3; TRBD1 matches 7 bases. The CDR3 spans 14 residues. Trimming at V came to 8 bases and at J to 3 bases, leaving 11 bases not matched to a gene. The germline V gene encodes CDR1 DFQATT and CDR2 SNEGSKA (reference sequence). The CDR3 reads CSPAGGKATDTQYF. In DNA form, the CDR3 reads TGCAGTCCTGCAGGGGGAAAGGCAACAGATACGCAGTATTTT.

This clonotype was detected many times. The chain joins TRBV7-2 to TRBJ1-6; 8 positions agree with TRBD1. From germline, CDR1 is SGHTA and CDR2 FQGNSA. The CDR3 covers 15 residues. Germline trimming cut 5 bases from V and 7 bases from J; bases unmatched to any gene: 7. The CDR3 nucleotides are TGTGCCAGCAGCGGGAGGACAGGGCGGAATTCACCCCTCCACTTT. Translating it yields CASSGRTGRNSPLHF.

This clonotype was picked up a small number of times. CDR3 nucleotides: TGTGCCAGCAGCTACCCCTTGGGGGATAACTATGGCTACACCTTC. It translates to CASSYPLGDNYGYTF. V and J are TRBV7-9 and TRBJ1-2, with a weak D call TRBD1 (5 bases). The CDR3 length is 15 residues. Germline V CDR1 and CDR2: SEHNR, FQNEAQ (reference sequence). V was trimmed by 4 bases and J by 1 base, leaving 13 bases between them. Full variable domain (outside the CDR3, taken from reference TRBV7-9 and TRBJ1-2): DTGVSQNPRHKITKRGQNVTFRCDPISEHNRLYWYRQTLGQGPEFLTYFQNEAQLEKSRLLSDRFSAERPKGSFSTLEIQRTEQGDSAMYLCASSYPLGDNYGYTFGSGTRLTVV.

The chain carries TRBV4-2 and TRBJ1-1; D not certain. The CDR3 has 15 residues. V lost 3 bases and J 1 base, leaving 12 bases between the germline ends. In germline, CDR1 is LGHNA, CDR2 YNFKEQ. CDR3: CASSQPSEGNTEAFF. For the CDR3, the DNA is TGTGCCAGCAGCCAGCCTTCGGAAGGGAACACTGAAGCTTTCTTT.

To note about this clonotype: The junction departs from the called germline gene at one end, perhaps through a read error. The chain joins TRBV20-1 to TRBJ1-2, with 7 nucleotides matching TRBD1. Germline V gives CDR1 DFQATT, CDR2 SNEGSKA (reference sequence). CDR3 size: 15 residues. The CDR3: CGARFRQGLDYGYTF. CDR3 bases: TGCGGTGCTAGATTTCGACAGGGCCTGGACTATGGCTACACCTTC.

The chain recombines TRBV6-2 or TRBV6-3 with TRBJ2-7, with D uncertain. CDR1 MNHEY and CDR2 SVGEGT come from the germline V gene. The CDR3 is 12 residues long. The V end was cut by 6 bases, the J end by 0 bases, with 6 bases between. The CDR3 DNA reads TGTGCCAGCAGGGGTTACTCCTACGAGCAGTACGTC. Translation gives CASRGYSYEQYV.

This clonotype was observed at least ten times. The CDR3 sequence: CASSLAASGAYQETQYF. The CDR3 bases are TGTGCCAGCAGCTTAGCTGCGAGCGGTGCGTACCAAGAGACCCAGTACTTC. The J gene is TRBJ2-5, the V gene TRBV7-2; the D gene is possibly TRBD2 (5 bases). Germline V gene sequence: CDR1 SGHTA, CDR2 FQGNSA. The CDR3 spans 17 residues. V lost 0 bases to trimming and J lost 0 bases, with 14 bases between them.

This clonotype was detected a few times. The chain links TRBV12-3 or TRBV12-4 to TRBJ1-5; D remains unclear. The V gene lost 4 bases and the J gene lost 5 bases, with 15 bases spanning the gap. CDR3 size: 15 residues. CDR3: CASSSGLEADQPQHF. CDR3 sequence (DNA): TGTGCCAGCAGTTCTGGCTTGGAGGCTGATCAGCCCCAGCATTTT.

In this sample, this clonotype turned up a few times. The gene calls are TRBV27 and TRBJ2-7; TRBD1 aligns across 8 bases. CDR1 is MNHEY, CDR2 SMNVEV, per germline (reference sequence). V gave up 3 bases and J gave up 6 bases; unmatched junction bases: 7. The CDR3 runs to 14 residues. This CDR3 is CASSFTTGEGEQYV. CDR3 nucleotides: TGTGCCAGCAGTTTCACGACAGGGGAAGGCGAGCAGTACGTC.

This clonotype was counted only a few times. A read error may produce the germline difference seen at one junction end. J is TRBJ2-3 and V is TRBV4-2, with a tentative D call TRBD2 (6 bases). The CDR3 contains 16 residues. CDR1 is LGHNA, CDR2 YNFKEQ, per germline. DNA for the CDR3: TGCGCCAGCAGCCAAGATCTTAGCGGTAGCACAGATACGCAGTATTTT. This sequence encodes CASSQDLSGSTDTQYF.

This clonotype was seen once. J is TRBJ2-2 and V is TRBV9; the match to TRBD1 covers 8 bases. This CDR3 has 16 residues. V shed 4 bases, J shed 3 bases, and the junction held 8 bases outside the gene matches. The V gene's germline CDR1 is SGDLS and CDR2 YYNGEE. DNA for the CDR3: TGTGCCAGCAGCACCCCCCGGACAGGGCACACCGGGGAGCTGTTTTTT. Its protein is CASSTPRTGHTGELFF.

Only a few counts were recorded for this clonotype. An end of the junction does not agree with germline; a read error may underlie this. V and J are TRBV5-1 and TRBJ2-1, with unresolved D. CDR1 and CDR2 from the germline V gene are SGHRS and YFSETQ. The CDR3 is made up of 11 amino acids. This CDR3 is CASSLGPGWVF. CDR3 DNA sequence: TGCGCCAGCAGCTTGGGACCCGGTTGGGTCTTC.

This clonotype appeared a few times. V is TRBV12-3 or TRBV12-4 and J is TRBJ2-5; the D is unclear. V shed 5 bases and J shed 7 bases, with 11 bases lying between them. The CDR3 spans 12 residues. As DNA, the CDR3 is TGTGCCAGCAGTAGTGCAGGCGGGACCCAGTACTTC. Translated, it gives CASSSAGGTQYF.

This chain connects TRBV6-5 to TRBJ2-1, with TRBD1 matching over 8 bases. The CDR3 totals 13 residues. Germline V gene sequence: CDR1 MNHEY, CDR2 SVGAGI. V lost 6 bases and J lost 7; bases outside the gene matches: 5. Here the CDR3 reads CASRLTGVNEQFF. The CDR3, as DNA: TGTGCCAGCAGATTGACAGGGGTGAATGAGCAGTTCTTC.

The chain joins TRBV6-5 to TRBJ2-7, with D hard to call. Deletions cut 0 bases from V and 2 bases from J, with 5 bases between. The CDR3 totals 13 residues. Germline V CDR1 and CDR2: MNHEY, SVGAGI. The CDR3 DNA follows: TGTGCCAGCAGTTACTCGGGAACCTACGAGCAGTACTTC. Its protein is CASSYSGTYEQYF.

This clonotype came up many times. The gene calls are TRBV7-8 and TRBJ1-6, with D possibly being TRBD1 (6 bases). The CDR3 spans 15 residues. Germline CDR1 and CDR2: SGHVS and FQNEAQ. The V gene lost 5 bases and the J gene lost 9 bases, with 17 bases spanning the gap. The DNA of the CDR3 is TGTGCCAGCAGCAGGGGGACCGGCCCTGGTTCACCCCTCCACTTT. Translating it yields CASSRGTGPGSPLHF.